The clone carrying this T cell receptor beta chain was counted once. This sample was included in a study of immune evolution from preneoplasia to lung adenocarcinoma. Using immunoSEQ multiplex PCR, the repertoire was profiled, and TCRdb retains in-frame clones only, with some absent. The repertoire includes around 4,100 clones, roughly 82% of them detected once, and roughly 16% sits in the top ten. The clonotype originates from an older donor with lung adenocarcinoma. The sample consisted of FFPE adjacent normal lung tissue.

CDR3 protein: CASSSWEVERTFF. The CDR3 DNA sequence: TGTGCCAGCAGTTCATGGGAGGTAGAACGGACTTTCTTT. This sequence joins TRBV27 and TRBJ1-1; D remains unclear. Trimming removed 4 bases from V and 12 bases from J, with 18 bases in between. The CDR3 is made up of 13 amino acids. Germline V gene data show CDR1 as MNHEY and CDR2 as SMNVEV (reference sequence).